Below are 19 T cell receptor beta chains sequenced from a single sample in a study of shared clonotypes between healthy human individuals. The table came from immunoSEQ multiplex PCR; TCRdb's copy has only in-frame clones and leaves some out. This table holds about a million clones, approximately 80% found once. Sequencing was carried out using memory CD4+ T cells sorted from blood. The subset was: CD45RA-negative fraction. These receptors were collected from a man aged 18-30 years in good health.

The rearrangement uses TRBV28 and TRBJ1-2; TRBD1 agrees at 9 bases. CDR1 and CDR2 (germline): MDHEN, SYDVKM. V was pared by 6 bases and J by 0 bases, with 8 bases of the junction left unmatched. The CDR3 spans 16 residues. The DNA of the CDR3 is TGTGCCAGCAGGCCCGGGACAGGGATTACTAACTATGGCTACACCTTC. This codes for CASRPGTGITNYGYTF.

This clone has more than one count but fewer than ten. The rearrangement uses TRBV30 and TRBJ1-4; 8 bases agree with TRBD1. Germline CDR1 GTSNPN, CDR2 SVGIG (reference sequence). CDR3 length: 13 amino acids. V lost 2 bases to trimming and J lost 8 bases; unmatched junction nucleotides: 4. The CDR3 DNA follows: TGTGCCTGGAGTCCAGGGGGCGAAGAAAAACTGTTTTTT. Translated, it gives CAWSPGGEEKLFF.

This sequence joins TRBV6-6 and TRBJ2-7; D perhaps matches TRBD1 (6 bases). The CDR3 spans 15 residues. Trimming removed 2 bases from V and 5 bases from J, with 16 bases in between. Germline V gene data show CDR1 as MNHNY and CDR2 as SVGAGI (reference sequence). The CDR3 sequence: CASSYRDTISDEQYF. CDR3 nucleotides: TGTGCCAGCAGTTACCGGGACACGATCAGCGACGAGCAGTACTTC.

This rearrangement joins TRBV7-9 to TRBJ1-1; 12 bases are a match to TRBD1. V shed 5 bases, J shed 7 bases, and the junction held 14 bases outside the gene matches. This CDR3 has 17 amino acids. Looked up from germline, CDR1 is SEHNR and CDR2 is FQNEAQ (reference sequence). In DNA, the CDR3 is TGTGCCAGCAGCAGACACCGGGACAGGGGGCCCGGAGATGAAGCTTTCTTT. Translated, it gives CASSRHRDRGPGDEAFF.

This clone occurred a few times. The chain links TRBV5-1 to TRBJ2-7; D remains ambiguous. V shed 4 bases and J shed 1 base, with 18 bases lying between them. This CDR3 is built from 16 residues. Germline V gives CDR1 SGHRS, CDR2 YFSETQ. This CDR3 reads CASSSLPSMGSYEQYF. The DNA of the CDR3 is TGCGCCAGCAGCAGCCTACCCTCGATGGGTTCCTACGAGCAGTACTTC.

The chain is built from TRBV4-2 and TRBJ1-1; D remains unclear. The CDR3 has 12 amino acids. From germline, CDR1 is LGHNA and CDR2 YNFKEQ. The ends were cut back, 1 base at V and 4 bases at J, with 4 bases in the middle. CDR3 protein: CASSQGLTEAFF. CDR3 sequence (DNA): TGTGCCAGCAGCCAAGGTCTCACTGAAGCTTTCTTT.

The CDR3 spells CASSGGQGNNEQFF. The CDR3, as DNA: TGCGCCAGCAGCGGAGGACAGGGAAACAATGAGCAGTTCTTC. The rearrangement joins TRBV5-1 to TRBJ2-1; the match to TRBD1 covers 8 bases. From germline, CDR1 is SGHRS and CDR2 YFSETQ. The length of the CDR3 is 14 residues. Losses at the gene ends were 4 bases for V and 5 bases for J; bases not matched to a gene: 5.

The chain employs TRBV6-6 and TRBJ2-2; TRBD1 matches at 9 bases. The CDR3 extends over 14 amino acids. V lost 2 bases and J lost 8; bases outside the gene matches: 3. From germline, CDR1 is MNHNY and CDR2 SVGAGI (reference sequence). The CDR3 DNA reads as TGTGCCAGCAGTTACGACAGGGGGTCAGGGGAGCTGTTTTTT. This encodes CASSYDRGSGELFF.

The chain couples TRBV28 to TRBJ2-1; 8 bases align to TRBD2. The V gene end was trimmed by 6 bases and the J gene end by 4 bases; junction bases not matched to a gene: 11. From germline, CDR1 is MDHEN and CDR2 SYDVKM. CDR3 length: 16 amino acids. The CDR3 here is CASSIGVSGGYNEQFF. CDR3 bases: TGTGCCAGCAGCATTGGGGTATCGGGGGGGTACAATGAGCAGTTCTTC.

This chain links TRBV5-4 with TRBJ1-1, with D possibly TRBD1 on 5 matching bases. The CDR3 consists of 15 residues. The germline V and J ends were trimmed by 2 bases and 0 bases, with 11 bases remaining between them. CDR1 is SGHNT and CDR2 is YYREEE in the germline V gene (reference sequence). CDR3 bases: TGTGCCAGCAGCTTCAATGGAGGGGTGAACACTGAAGCTTTCTTT. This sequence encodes CASSFNGGVNTEAFF.

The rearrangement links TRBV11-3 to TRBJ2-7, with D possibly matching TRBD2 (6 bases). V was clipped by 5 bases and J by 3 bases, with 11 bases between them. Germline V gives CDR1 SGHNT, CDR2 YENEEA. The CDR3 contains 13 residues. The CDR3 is CASSPGVSYEQYF. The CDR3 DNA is TGTGCCAGCAGCCCGGGGGTCAGCTACGAGCAGTACTTC.

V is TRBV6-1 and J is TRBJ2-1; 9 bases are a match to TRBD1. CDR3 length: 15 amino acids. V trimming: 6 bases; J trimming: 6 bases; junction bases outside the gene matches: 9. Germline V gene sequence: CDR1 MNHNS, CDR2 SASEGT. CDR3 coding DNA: TGTGCCAGCAGAGCCGGGACAGGGAATTCCAATGAGCAGTTCTTC. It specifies CASRAGTGNSNEQFF.

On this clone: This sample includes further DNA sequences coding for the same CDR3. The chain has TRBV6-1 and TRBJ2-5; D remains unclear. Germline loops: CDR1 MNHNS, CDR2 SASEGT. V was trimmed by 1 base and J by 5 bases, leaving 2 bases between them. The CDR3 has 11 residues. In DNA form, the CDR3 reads TGTGCCAGCAGTGAAGGGGAGACCCAGTACTTC. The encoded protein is CASSEGETQYF.

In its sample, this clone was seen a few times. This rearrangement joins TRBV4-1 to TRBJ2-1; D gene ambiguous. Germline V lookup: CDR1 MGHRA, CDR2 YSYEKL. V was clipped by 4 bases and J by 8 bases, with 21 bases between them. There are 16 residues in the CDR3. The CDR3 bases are TGCGCCAGCAGCCGGGTGGGTGGAGACGGCGGTTATGAGCAGTTCTTC. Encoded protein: CASSRVGGDGGYEQFF.

The chain's CDR3 is CASSSPVPGTDTQYF. In nucleotides, the CDR3 is TGTGCCAGCAGCTCCCCAGTCCCAGGGACAGATACGCAGTATTTT. The V gene is TRBV5-4, the J gene TRBJ2-3; D is perhaps TRBD1 (5 bases). CDR1 and CDR2 from the germline V gene are SGHNT and YYREEE (reference sequence). CDR3 size: 15 residues. The V gene lost 3 bases and the J gene lost 3 bases, with 14 bases spanning the gap.

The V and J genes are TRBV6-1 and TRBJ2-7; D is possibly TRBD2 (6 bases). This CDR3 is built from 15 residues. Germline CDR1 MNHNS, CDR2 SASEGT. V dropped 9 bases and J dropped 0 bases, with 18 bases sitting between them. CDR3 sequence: CASVDLARSSYEQYF. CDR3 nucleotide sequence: TGTGCCAGTGTCGACCTAGCGAGGAGCTCCTACGAGCAGTACTTC.

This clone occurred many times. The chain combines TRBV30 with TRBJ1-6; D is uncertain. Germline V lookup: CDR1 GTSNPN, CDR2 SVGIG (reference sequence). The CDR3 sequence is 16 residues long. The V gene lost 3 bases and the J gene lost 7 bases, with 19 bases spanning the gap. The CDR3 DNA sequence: TGTGCCTGGAGAGTCCGAACGGGCGCGGGGAATTCACCCCTCCACTTT. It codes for CAWRVRTGAGNSPLHF.

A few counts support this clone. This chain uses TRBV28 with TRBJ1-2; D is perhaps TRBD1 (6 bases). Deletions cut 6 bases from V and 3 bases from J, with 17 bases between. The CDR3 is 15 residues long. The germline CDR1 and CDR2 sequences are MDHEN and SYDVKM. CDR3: CASRSGQWGYYGYTF. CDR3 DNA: TGTGCCAGCAGATCGGGACAATGGGGGTACTATGGCTACACCTTC.

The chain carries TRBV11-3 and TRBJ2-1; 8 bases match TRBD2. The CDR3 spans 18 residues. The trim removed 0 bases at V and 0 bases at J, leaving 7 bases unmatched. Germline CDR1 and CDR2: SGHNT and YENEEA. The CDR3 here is CASSLDPSGPSSYNEQFF. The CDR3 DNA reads TGTGCCAGCAGCTTAGACCCTAGCGGGCCTAGCTCCTACAATGAGCAGTTCTTC. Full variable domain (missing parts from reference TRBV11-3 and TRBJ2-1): EAGVVQSPRYKIIEKKQPVAFWCNPISGHNTLYWYLQNLGQGPELLIRYENEEAVDDSQLPKDRFSAERLKGVDSTLKIQPAELGDSAVYLCASSLDPSGPSSYNEQFFGPGTRLTVL.